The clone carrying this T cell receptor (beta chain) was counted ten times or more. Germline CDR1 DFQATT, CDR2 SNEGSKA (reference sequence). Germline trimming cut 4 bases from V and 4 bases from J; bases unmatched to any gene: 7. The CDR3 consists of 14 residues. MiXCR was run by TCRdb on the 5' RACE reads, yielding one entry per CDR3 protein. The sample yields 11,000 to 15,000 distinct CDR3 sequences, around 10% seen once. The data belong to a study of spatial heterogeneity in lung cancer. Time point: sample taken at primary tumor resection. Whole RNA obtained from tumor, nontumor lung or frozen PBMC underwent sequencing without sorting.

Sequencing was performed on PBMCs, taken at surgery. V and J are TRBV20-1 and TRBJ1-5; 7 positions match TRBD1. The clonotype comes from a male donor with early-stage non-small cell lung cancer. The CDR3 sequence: CSATGQANNQPQHF. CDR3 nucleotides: TGCAGTGCTACCGGACAGGCGAATAATCAGCCCCAGCATTTT.